One sample yielded the 8 T cell receptor beta chains listed below, sequenced in a study of shared clonotypes between healthy human individuals. The protocol was immunoSEQ multiplex PCR, while the TCRdb copy is restricted to in-frame clones and leaves out a portion. The sample contains some 2 million clones, 85% to 95% of which appear only once. Source material: naive CD4+ T cells sorted from blood. Subset meaning: CD45RA+ positively selected. The receptors originated from a young man in good health.

The rearrangement links TRBV6-1 to TRBJ1-5, with a possible D match to TRBD1 (6 bases). Germline CDR1 reads MNHNS; CDR2 reads SASEGT. The CDR3 extends over 13 amino acids. V was pared by 2 bases and J by 6 bases, with 8 bases between. The CDR3 loop reads CASSENRAQPQHF. Here the CDR3 DNA reads TGTGCCAGCAGTGAAAACAGGGCTCAGCCCCAGCATTTT.

V and J are TRBV2 and TRBJ2-7, with 8 bases lining up with TRBD1. CDR3 length: 13 residues. V was clipped by 8 bases and J by 4 bases; unmatched bases: 7. Per germline, CDR1 SNHLY and CDR2 FYNNEI. DNA for the CDR3: TGTGCCAGCGGACAGGGTCTCCAGTACGAGCAGTACTTC. This sequence encodes CASGQGLQYEQYF. Full variable domain (missing parts from reference TRBV2 and TRBJ2-7): EPEVTQTPSHQVTQMGQEVILRCVPISNHLYFYWYRQILGQKVEFLVSFYNNEISEKSEIFDDQFSVERPDGSNFTLKIRSTKLEDSAMYFCASGQGLQYEQYFGPGTRLTVT.

V usage is TRBV6-1 and J usage is TRBJ1-1; a weak D match, TRBD1 (5 bases). Trimming cost V 0 bases and J 7 bases, with 12 bases left between them. The CDR3 is 14 amino acids. Per the germline V gene, CDR1 is MNHNS and CDR2 is SASEGT. The CDR3 DNA sequence: TGTGCCAGCAGTGAAGCGCTGTGGGGCGGTGAAGCTTTCTTT. Its translation: CASSEALWGGEAFF.

This chain connects TRBV6-1 to TRBJ2-7; tentatively, D is TRBD1 (5 bases). The V gene's germline CDR1 is MNHNS and CDR2 SASEGT. The CDR3 runs 13 residues. Deletions cut 3 bases from V and 6 bases from J, with 12 bases between. The CDR3 loop reads CASSDYKDTEQYF. The CDR3 DNA is TGTGCCAGCAGTGATTATAAGGACACCGAGCAGTACTTC.

This sequence joins TRBV2 and TRBJ1-4; 9 bases are a match to TRBD1. Germline CDR1 SNHLY, CDR2 FYNNEI. This CDR3 comprises 18 residues. V dropped 7 bases and J dropped 0; count of bases not matched to a gene: 12. Written as DNA, the CDR3 is TGTGCCAGCAAGCCTGGGACAGGGAAAGAGGCAACTAATGAAAAACTGTTTTTT. This encodes CASKPGTGKEATNEKLFF.

This rearrangement joins TRBV7-2 to TRBJ2-1; D may be TRBD2 (6 bases). The V gene's germline CDR1 is SGHTA and CDR2 FQGNSA. The germline V and J ends were trimmed by 4 bases and 3 bases, with 7 bases remaining between them. The CDR3 totals 13 residues. In DNA, the CDR3 is TGTGCCAGCAGCTGGGACTTCTACAATGAGCAGTTCTTC. This gives the protein CASSWDFYNEQFF.

This clone has just one count. The chain is built from TRBV5-1 and TRBJ2-5; 12 bases align to TRBD1. Trimming took 4 bases from V and 0 from J; bases not matched to a gene: 7. The germline gives CDR1 SGHRS, CDR2 YFSETQ. This CDR3 contains 17 residues. CDR3 in amino acids: CASSPGDRGPYQETQYF. In DNA, the CDR3 is TGCGCCAGCAGCCCGGGGGACAGGGGGCCATACCAAGAGACCCAGTACTTC.

The chain employs TRBV28 and TRBJ2-2; 7 positions agree with TRBD2. CDR3 length equals 14 residues. Per germline, CDR1 MDHEN and CDR2 SYDVKM. The J segment lost 6 bases and the V segment lost 5 bases, leaving 6 bases of the junction unmatched. CDR3 loop: CASSPGTIAGELFF. For the CDR3, the DNA is TGTGCCAGCAGTCCCGGGACTATAGCCGGGGAGCTGTTTTTT.